The T cell receptor (beta chain) described here comes from a study of untreated major depressive disorder. V dropped 4 bases and J dropped 6; count of bases not matched to a gene: 9. CDR3 length: 16 amino acids. Germline CDR1 reads SGHNT; CDR2 reads YYREEE (reference sequence). Each depressed patient was matched pairwise with a non-depressed control on sex, age, current smoking status and body mass index. Clones were sequenced by immunoSEQ multiplex PCR, and TCRdb holds only the in-frame ones, with some missing. Of approximately 20,000 clones listed, about 85% are singletons. The sample taken for sequencing was CD4+ T cells from PBMCs. The clonotype originates from a woman in her twenties or thirties in good health. The chain links TRBV5-4 to TRBJ2-1; 11 nucleotides agree with TRBD2. CDR3 region: CASSPGRSGRGNEQFF. The CDR3 coding sequence is TGTGCCAGCAGCCCCGGGCGTAGCGGGAGGGGCAATGAGCAGTTCTTC.